These T cell receptor beta chains were read from a single sample in a study of OX40 agonist ivuxolimab in advanced cancers. Only in-frame clones appear in the TCRdb table, and some are missing; sequencing was by immunoSEQ multiplex PCR. This sample has about 69,000 clones, with about nine tenths found just once. The input for sequencing was CD4+ or CD8+ T cells sorted from blood, taken in a trial of the OX40 agonist ivuxolimab. The source of these receptors is an adult with an advanced solid tumor such as melanoma, head and neck, liver or kidney cancer. Both conserved end residues are part of each CDR3. A D gene is named only where the DNA matches it firmly. Clone size appears in some rows only: once, few, many, or a class for an expanded clone.

V: TRBV13
size: NA
J: TRBJ2-1
D: NA
CDR3: CASSGTGNEQFF
DNA: TGTGCCAGCAGCGGGACGGGGAATGAGCAGTTCTTC

V: TRBV5-1
size: NA
J: TRBJ2-3
D: NA
CDR3: CASSVQEAHTGDTQYF
DNA: TGCGCCAGCAGCGTACAGGAGGCACACACAGGAGATACGCAGTATTTT

V: TRBV30
size: once
J: TRBJ2-5
D: NA
CDR3: CAWSPLTETQYF
DNA: TGTGCCTGGAGCCCTCTGACGGAGACCCAGTACTTC

V: TRBV14
size: NA
J: TRBJ1-2
D: TRBD1
CDR3: CASSQATGAHGYTF
DNA: TGTGCCAGCAGCCAAGCGACAGGGGCTCATGGCTACACCTTC

V: TRBV10-1
size: NA
J: TRBJ2-7
D: NA
CDR3: CASSPRGGGSYEQYF
DNA: TGCGCCAGCAGCCCCCGAGGGGGGGGCTCCTACGAGCAGTACTTC

V: TRBV5-4
size: NA
J: TRBJ2-1
D: TRBD2
CDR3: CASSLAGLAGGEQFF
DNA: TGTGCCAGCAGCTTGGCCGGGTTAGCGGGGGGAGAGCAGTTCTTC

V: TRBV5-1
size: NA
J: TRBJ2-3
D: TRBD2
CDR3: CASSGEGRDTQYF
DNA: TGCGCCAGCAGCGGGGAGGGTAGAGATACGCAGTATTTT

V: TRBV7-7
size: NA
J: TRBJ2-2
D: TRBD2
CDR3: CASSLTGGNSGELFF
DNA: TGTGCCAGCAGCTTAACGGGAGGAAACTCCGGGGAGCTGTTTTTT

V: TRBV29-1
size: NA
J: TRBJ2-7
D: TRBD2
CDR3: CSVGLAGVNDEQYF
DNA: TGCAGCGTTGGGCTAGCGGGAGTAAACGACGAGCAGTACTTC

V: TRBV6-5
size: few
J: TRBJ1-1
D: NA
CDR3: CASSHMNTEAFF
DNA: TGTGCCAGCAGTCACATGAACACTGAAGCTTTCTTT

V: TRBV5-1
size: NA
J: TRBJ2-3
D: TRBD2
CDR3: CASSLAGGSDTQYF
DNA: TGCGCCAGCAGCTTAGCGGGAGGTTCAGATACGCAGTATTTT

V: TRBV6-5
size: NA
J: TRBJ1-1
D: NA
CDR3: CASSYAIRGSEAFF
DNA: TGTGCCAGCAGTTACGCGATCAGGGGTTCTGAAGCTTTCTTT

V: TRBV9
size: NA
J: TRBJ2-2
D: NA
CDR3: CASSVLGDSNTGELFF
DNA: TGTGCCAGCAGTGTTCTTGGTGACTCGAACACCGGGGAGCTGTTTTTT

V: TRBV4-1
size: NA
J: TRBJ1-5
D: NA
CDR3: CASSRWDPEHF
DNA: TGCGCCAGCAGCCGCTGGGACCCCGAGCATTTT

V: TRBV28
size: NA
J: TRBJ1-4
D: TRBD1
CDR3: CASSTSGTGGEKLFF
DNA: TGTGCCAGCAGTACCTCCGGGACAGGGGGCGAAAAACTGTTTTTT

V: TRBV4-3
size: NA
J: TRBJ2-3
D: NA
CDR3: CASSRTGRGGADTQYF
DNA: TGCGCCAGCAGCCGAACGGGGAGGGGGGGTGCAGATACGCAGTATTTT

V: TRBV9
size: NA
J: TRBJ1-2
D: NA
CDR3: CASSVAQGGYTF
DNA: TGTGCCAGCAGCGTAGCTCAAGGTGGCTACACCTTC

V: TRBV29-1
size: once
J: TRBJ2-3
D: NA
CDR3: CSVDAGLARADTQYF
DNA: TGCAGCGTGGACGCAGGATTAGCAAGGGCAGATACGCAGTATTTT

V: TRBV11-2
size: NA
J: TRBJ2-7
D: NA
CDR3: CASSSIRSYEQYF
DNA: TGTGCCAGCAGCAGCATCAGGAGCTACGAGCAGTACTTC

V: TRBV5-5
size: NA
J: TRBJ2-7
D: TRBD1
CDR3: CASSLWTGGGEQYF
DNA: TGTGCCAGCAGCTTATGGACAGGGGGCGGCGAGCAGTACTTC

V: TRBV5-6
size: NA
J: TRBJ1-1
D: NA
CDR3: CASRDPWATTSMNTEAFF
DNA: TGTGCCAGCCGAGACCCGTGGGCGACAACATCAATGAACACTGAAGCTTTCTTT

V: TRBV5-4
size: NA
J: TRBJ2-7
D: NA
CDR3: CASSYKSSYEQYF
DNA: TGTGCCAGCAGCTACAAGAGCTCCTACGAGCAGTACTTC

V: TRBV11-1
size: NA
J: TRBJ2-7
D: NA
CDR3: CASSLRDGYEQYF
DNA: TGTGCCAGCAGCTTACGGGACGGTTACGAGCAGTACTTC

V: TRBV14
size: NA
J: TRBJ1-1
D: NA
CDR3: CASSSGLNTEAFF
DNA: TGTGCCAGCAGCTCGGGCCTCAACACTGAAGCTTTCTTT

V: TRBV28
size: NA
J: TRBJ1-2
D: NA
CDR3: CASRNDRALYGYTF
DNA: TGTGCCAGCAGAAACGACCGGGCCCTCTATGGCTACACCTTC

V: TRBV6-6
size: NA
J: TRBJ2-5
D: TRBD1
CDR3: CASSSGQGVETQYF
DNA: TGTGCCAGCAGTTCCGGACAGGGAGTGGAGACCCAGTACTTC

V: TRBV9
size: NA
J: TRBJ1-1
D: NA
CDR3: CASSIGGSGAEAFF
DNA: TGTGCCAGCAGCATAGGGGGGTCCGGTGCTGAAGCTTTCTTT

V: TRBV7-2
size: NA
J: TRBJ1-1
D: NA
CDR3: CASSAQTGNTEAFF
DNA: TGTGCCAGCAGCGCTCAAACAGGGAACACTGAAGCTTTCTTT

V: TRBV11-3
size: NA
J: TRBJ2-1
D: TRBD1
CDR3: CASSIGTGYGYEQFF
DNA: TGTGCCAGCAGCATCGGGACAGGGTATGGTTATGAGCAGTTCTTC

V: TRBV9
size: NA
J: TRBJ1-1
D: TRBD1
CDR3: CASSVQGGNTEAFF
DNA: TGTGCCAGCAGCGTTCAGGGGGGAAACACTGAAGCTTTCTTT

V: TRBV5-6
size: once
J: TRBJ2-3
D: NA
CDR3: CASSLRGSADTQYF
DNA: TGTGCCAGCAGCCTCAGGGGAAGCGCAGATACGCAGTATTTT

V: TRBV28
size: NA
J: TRBJ2-3
D: NA
CDR3: CASRGGQESTDTQYF
DNA: TGTGCCAGCAGGGGAGGACAGGAGAGCACAGATACGCAGTATTTT

V: TRBV6-1
size: NA
J: TRBJ2-1
D: TRBD2
CDR3: CASSALAGWADNEQFF
DNA: TGTGCCAGCAGTGCCTTAGCGGGGTGGGCTGACAATGAGCAGTTCTTC